A selection of T cell receptor beta chains follows, all from one sample in a study of blood T cells in healthy people across ages. TCRdb re-called the 5' RACE reads with MiXCR, one entry per CDR3 protein. The sample holds about 720,000 distinct CDR3 sequences; over 20% are singletons and the top ten take about 20%. Sequencing was carried out using blood. Source of these receptors: an older man in good health. CDR3s include the opening cysteine and the closing phenylalanine or tryptophan. D genes are given only for firm matches. Expanded clones are given a class, and other clones once, few, many or no size at all.

V gene	J gene	clone size	D gene	CDR3 DNA	CDR3 protein
TRBV4-3	TRBJ2-1	NA	NA	TGCGCCAGCAGCCAAGATAGGGCCGCGCAGTTCTTC	CASSQDRAAQFF
TRBV6-2/TRBV6-3	TRBJ2-5	few	TRBD2	TGTGCCAGCAGTTCCGGTATCGGGAGGTGGGAGACCCAGTACTTC	CASSSGIGRWETQYF
TRBV6-2/TRBV6-3	TRBJ2-1	few	TRBD2	TGTGCCACCAATCTAGCGGGGACCTACAATGAGCAGTTCTTC	CATNLAGTYNEQFF
TRBV10-3	TRBJ1-5	NA	NA	TGTGCCATCAGTCGCGACAGTATCAATCAGCCCCAGCATTTT	CAISRDSINQPQHF
TRBV9	TRBJ2-1	NA	NA	TGTGCCAACAGCGCACTAGGGTTAGCTGAGCAGTTCTTC	CANSALGLAEQFF
TRBV5-1	TRBJ2-1	few	TRBD2	TGCGCCAGCAGCTCTTTACTAGCGGTTAAGTTCAATGAGCAGTTCTTC	CASSSLLAVKFNEQFF
TRBV20-1	TRBJ1-1	NA	NA	TGCAGTGCTAGTTTCCATGAAGCTTTCTTT	CSASFHEAFF
TRBV11-3	TRBJ2-5	many	NA	TGTGCCAGCAGCTTTTCCCCGGAAGAGACCCAGTACTTC	CASSFSPEETQYF
TRBV5-1	TRBJ2-1	many	TRBD2	TGCGCCAGCAGCTTGGTTCTAGCGGGAGGTAACAATGAGCAGTTCTTC	CASSLVLAGGNNEQFF
TRBV12-3/TRBV12-4	TRBJ1-1	few	TRBD1	TGTGCCAGCAAACAGGGGTACACTGAAGCTTTCTTT	CASKQGYTEAFF
TRBV2	TRBJ1-2	NA	TRBD1	TGTGCCAGCAAAGGGGGGACAGGGAGTGGCTACACCTTC	CASKGGTGSGYTF
TRBV6-5	TRBJ2-5	NA	NA	TGTGCCAGCAGTTATCCCGGGGTGGAGACCCAGTACTTC	CASSYPGVETQYF
TRBV5-1	TRBJ2-7	NA	TRBD1	TGCGCCAGCAGCTTAGAAGGACAGGGGTTGAGAGAGCAGTACTTC	CASSLEGQGLREQYF
TRBV10-2	TRBJ1-4	NA	NA	TGCGCCAGCAGTGTAGGAATTCATGAAAAACTGTTTTTT	CASSVGIHEKLFF
TRBV5-4	TRBJ1-1	NA	NA	TGTGCCAGCAGCATGGAGCCTCACACTGAAGCTTTCTTT	CASSMEPHTEAFF